These T cell receptor beta chains were read from a single sample in a study of identical twins. MiXCR was run by TCRdb on the 5' RACE reads, yielding one entry per CDR3 protein. The sample records roughly 250,000 distinct CDR3 sequences, about 14% being singletons. The sample taken for sequencing was memory (CD45RO+) T cells sorted from blood. Source of these receptors: a young woman in good health. The CDR3 runs from the conserved cysteine through the conserved F or W. D genes are given only for firm matches. Clone size appears in some rows only: once, few, many, or a class for an expanded clone.

D gene,clone size,J gene,V gene,CDR3 protein,CDR3 DNA
TRBD2,few,TRBJ2-3,TRBV9,CASASGLAGSDTQYF,TGTGCCAGCGCCTCTGGACTAGCGGGCTCAGATACGCAGTATTTT
NA,few,TRBJ2-7,TRBV20-1,CSARARSVGEQYF,TGCAGTGCTAGAGCCCGTTCTGTCGGCGAGCAGTACTTC
TRBD1,once,TRBJ1-1,TRBV25-1,CASRPDRGVGTEAFF,TGTGCCAGCAGGCCGGACAGGGGGGTTGGCACTGAAGCTTTCTTT
NA,few,TRBJ2-7,TRBV13,CASSLRGVDNEQYF,TGTGCCAGCAGCTTGCGAGGGGTTGACAACGAGCAGTACTTC
NA,NA,TRBJ2-5,TRBV27,CASSLYWGAEYQETQYF,TGTGCCAGCAGTTTATATTGGGGGGCTGAGTACCAAGAGACCCAGTACTTC
TRBD1,NA,TRBJ1-2,TRBV7-2,CASSAGTGFYGYTF,TGTGCCAGCAGCGCCGGGACAGGGTTCTATGGCTACACCTTC
NA,few,TRBJ1-2,TRBV12-3/TRBV12-4,CASSIRAEKNYGYTF,TGTGCCAGCAGTATACGGGCCGAGAAGAACTATGGCTACACCTTC
NA,NA,TRBJ2-2,TRBV3-1,CASHRVSTGELFF,TGTGCCAGCCACAGGGTCAGCACCGGGGAGCTGTTTTTT
TRBD1,NA,TRBJ1-5,TRBV5-1,CASSLGTGDQPQHF,TGCGCCAGCAGCCTTGGGACAGGGGATCAGCCCCAGCATTTT
TRBD1,NA,TRBJ2-7,TRBV7-2,CASSLRGQDEQYF,TGTGCCAGCAGCTTGAGGGGACAGGACGAGCAGTACTTC
TRBD1,NA,TRBJ1-2,TRBV12-3/TRBV12-4,CASRITGVGYTF,TGTGCCAGCAGAATCACAGGGGTTGGCTACACCTTC
NA,NA,TRBJ2-7,TRBV7-2,CASSRRSGPYEQYF,TGTGCCAGCAGCCGTCGGTCCGGACCTTACGAGCAGTACTTC
NA,few,TRBJ1-3,TRBV9,CASSVDGNTIYF,TGTGCCAGCAGCGTAGATGGAAACACCATATATTTT
NA,many,TRBJ2-5,TRBV7-2,CASSLISSRETQYF,TGTGCCAGCAGCTTAATTTCTAGCAGAGAGACCCAGTACTTC
NA,NA,TRBJ2-7,TRBV7-9,CASSRYSGVIDEQYF,TGTGCCAGCAGCCGCTATTCAGGGGTAATCGACGAGCAGTACTTC
TRBD2,few,TRBJ2-3,TRBV15,CATSRDLVAGTDTQYF,TGTGCCACCAGCAGAGATCTCGTAGCGGGAACAGATACGCAGTATTTT
TRBD1,NA,TRBJ2-1,TRBV7-8,CASSHGQGANEQFF,TGTGCCAGCAGCCATGGACAGGGGGCTAATGAGCAGTTCTTC
NA,few,TRBJ1-1,TRBV9,CASSVDSGGGGTEAFF,TGTGCCAGCAGCGTAGATTCGGGGGGCGGGGGCACTGAAGCTTTCTTT
NA,many,TRBJ2-7,TRBV18,CASSPQTATYEQYF,TGTGCCAGCTCACCCCAGACAGCAACCTACGAGCAGTACTTC
TRBD1,NA,TRBJ2-5,TRBV12-5,CASGPDRETQYF,TGTGCTAGTGGCCCGGACAGGGAGACCCAGTACTTC
TRBD2,many,TRBJ2-1,TRBV25-1,CASSELGSGRSYNEQFF,TGTGCCAGCAGTGAATTGGGTAGCGGGAGATCCTACAATGAGCAGTTCTTC
TRBD1,NA,TRBJ1-1,TRBV5-1,CASSLRGPDTEAFF,TGCGCCAGCAGCTTGAGGGGGCCTGACACTGAAGCTTTCTTT
TRBD1,few,TRBJ2-2,TRBV10-1,CASMATGGSGELFF,TGCGCCAGCATGGCGACAGGGGGCTCCGGGGAGCTGTTTTTT
NA,NA,TRBJ2-3,TRBV20-1,CSALTQTGTLGTDTQYF,TGCAGTGCTCTCACCCAGACGGGAACTTTGGGCACAGATACGCAGTATTTT
NA,NA,TRBJ1-1,TRBV7-3,CASSVRAGGVGTEAFF,TGTGCCAGCAGCGTAAGGGCCGGTGGGGTGGGTACTGAAGCTTTCTTT
TRBD1,NA,TRBJ2-2,TRBV12-3/TRBV12-4,CASSQFGTGSGELFF,TGTGCCAGCAGCCAGTTCGGGACAGGGAGTGGGGAGCTGTTTTTT
NA,few,TRBJ2-3,TRBV14,CASSQYEGPHTDTQYF,TGTGCCAGCAGCCAATACGAGGGGCCACACACAGATACGCAGTATTTT
TRBD2,NA,TRBJ2-1,TRBV15,CATSRVLISGRAGNEQFF,TGTGCCACCAGCAGAGTCCTCATTAGCGGGAGGGCGGGGAATGAGCAGTTCTTC
NA,NA,TRBJ2-2,TRBV20-1,CSATTRYTGELFF,TGTAGTGCGACAACTAGATATACCGGGGAGCTGTTTTTT
NA,NA,TRBJ2-1,TRBV29-1,CSVRSNGNEQFF,TGCAGCGTTAGGTCTAACGGCAATGAGCAGTTCTTC
NA,NA,TRBJ1-6,TRBV7-8,CASSPGVMDSPLHF,TGTGCCAGCAGCCCGGGAGTGATGGATTCACCCCTCCACTTT
NA,many,TRBJ1-1,TRBV3-1,CASSQDPEGIQAFF,TGTGCCAGCAGCCAAGATCCTGAGGGGATTCAAGCTTTCTTT
TRBD2,many,TRBJ2-4,TRBV11-2,CASSGHKPSGTPKNIQYF,TGTGCCAGCAGCGGACACAAACCAAGCGGGACTCCCAAAAACATTCAGTACTTC
TRBD1,NA,TRBJ2-7,TRBV5-1,CASSLQDRVTGEQYF,TGCGCCAGCAGCTTGCAGGACAGGGTCACGGGCGAGCAGTACTTC
NA,NA,TRBJ1-1,TRBV27,CASRTRAEAFF,TGTGCCAGCCGGACTCGGGCTGAAGCTTTCTTT
TRBD1,many,TRBJ1-5,TRBV12-3/TRBV12-4,CASRLDRGQPQHF,TGTGCCAGCAGACTTGACAGGGGTCAGCCCCAGCATTTT
NA,few,TRBJ2-7,TRBV6-5,CASSYSLQGSHEQYF,TGTGCCAGCAGTTACTCGTTGCAGGGTTCCCACGAGCAGTACTTC
TRBD2,NA,TRBJ2-2,TRBV4-3,CASSRVTDGRAWTGELFF,TGCGCCAGCAGCCGAGTAACCGACGGGAGGGCCTGGACCGGGGAGCTGTTTTTT
NA,few,TRBJ1-2,TRBV18,CASSPREANYGYTF,TGTGCCAGCTCACCGAGGGAAGCTAACTATGGCTACACCTTC
NA,few,TRBJ2-2,TRBV20-1,CSASLGRGTGELFF,TGCAGTGCTAGTCTAGGGCGGGGCACCGGGGAGCTGTTTTTT
TRBD2,NA,TRBJ2-5,TRBV20-1,CSAPRMTSGVQETQYF,TGCAGTGCTCCACGTATGACTAGCGGGGTTCAGGAGACCCAGTACTTC
NA,few,TRBJ2-1,TRBV5-5,CASSPKWGQRPYNEQFF,TGTGCCAGCAGCCCCAAGTGGGGCCAGCGCCCCTACAATGAGCAGTTCTTC
NA,NA,TRBJ2-2,TRBV9,CASSRGGDPRTGELFF,TGTGCCAGCAGCCGAGGGGGGGATCCGAGGACCGGGGAGCTGTTTTTT
NA,NA,TRBJ2-1,TRBV20-1,CSARDFGPAGNEQFF,TGCAGTGCTAGAGATTTCGGACCCGCAGGGAATGAGCAGTTCTTC
TRBD1,few,TRBJ2-2,TRBV10-3,CAISEPQGARELFF,TGTGCCATCAGTGAGCCTCAGGGGGCCCGGGAGCTGTTTTTT
NA,NA,TRBJ1-2,TRBV30,CLLGSYLYGYTF,TGTTTATTGGGCAGTTACCTCTATGGCTACACCTTC
NA,once,TRBJ1-5,TRBV19,CASRRQYSNQPQHF,TGTGCCAGTAGGCGACAATATAGCAATCAGCCCCAGCATTTT
NA,NA,TRBJ2-2,TRBV5-1,CASSSGGTLVGELFF,TGCGCCAGCAGCTCTGGAGGGACCCTCGTGGGGGAGCTGTTTTTT
NA,few,TRBJ1-3,TRBV6-1,CASSEVPVTGNTIYF,TGTGCCAGCAGTGAAGTCCCTGTCACGGGAAACACCATATATTTT